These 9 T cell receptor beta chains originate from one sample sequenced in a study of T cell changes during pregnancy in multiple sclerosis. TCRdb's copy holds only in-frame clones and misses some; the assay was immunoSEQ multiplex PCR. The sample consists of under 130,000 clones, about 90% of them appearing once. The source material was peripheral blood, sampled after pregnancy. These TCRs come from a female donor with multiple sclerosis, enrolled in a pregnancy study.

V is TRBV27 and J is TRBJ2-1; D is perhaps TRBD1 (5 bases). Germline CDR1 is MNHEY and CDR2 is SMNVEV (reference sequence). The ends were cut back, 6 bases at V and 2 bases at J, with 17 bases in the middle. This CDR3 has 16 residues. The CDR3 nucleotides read TGTGCCAGCAGCCCAGCCCAGGGCTTAGCCTACAATGAGCAGTTCTTC. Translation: CASSPAQGLAYNEQFF.

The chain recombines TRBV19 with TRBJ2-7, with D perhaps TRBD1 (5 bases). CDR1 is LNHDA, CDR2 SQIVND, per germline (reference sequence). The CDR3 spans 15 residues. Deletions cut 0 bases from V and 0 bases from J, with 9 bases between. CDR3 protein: CASSIDQGPSYEQYF. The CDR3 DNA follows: TGTGCCAGTAGTATAGATCAGGGTCCCTCCTACGAGCAGTACTTC.

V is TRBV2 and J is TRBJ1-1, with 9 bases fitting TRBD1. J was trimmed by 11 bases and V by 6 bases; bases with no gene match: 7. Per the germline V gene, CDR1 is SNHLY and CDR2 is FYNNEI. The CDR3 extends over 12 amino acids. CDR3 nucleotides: TGTGCCAGCAGCCCGGGACAGGGTTTTGCTTTCTTT. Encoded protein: CASSPGQGFAFF.

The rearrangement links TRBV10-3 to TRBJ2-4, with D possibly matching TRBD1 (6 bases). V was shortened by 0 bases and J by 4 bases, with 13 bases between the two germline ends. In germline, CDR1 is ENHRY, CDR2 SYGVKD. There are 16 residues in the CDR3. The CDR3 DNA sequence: TGTGCCATCAGTGAGTCCGCCGGGACACTTAAAAACATTCAGTACTTC. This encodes CAISESAGTLKNIQYF.

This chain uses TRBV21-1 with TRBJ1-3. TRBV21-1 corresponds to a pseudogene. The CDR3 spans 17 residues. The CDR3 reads CASSNKAGSSSGNTIYF. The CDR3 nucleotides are TGTGCCAGCAGCAACAAGGCCGGGAGCAGCTCTGGAAACACCATATATTTT.

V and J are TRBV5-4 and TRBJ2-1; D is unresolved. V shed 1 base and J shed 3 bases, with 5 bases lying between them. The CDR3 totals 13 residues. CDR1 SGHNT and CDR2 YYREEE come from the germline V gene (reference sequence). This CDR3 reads CASSLSFYNEQFF. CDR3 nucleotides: TGTGCCAGCAGCTTGAGCTTCTACAATGAGCAGTTCTTC.

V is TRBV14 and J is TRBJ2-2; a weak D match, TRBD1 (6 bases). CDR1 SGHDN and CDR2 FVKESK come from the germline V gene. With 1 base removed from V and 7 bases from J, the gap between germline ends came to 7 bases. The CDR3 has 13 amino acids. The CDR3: CASSQGTVGELFF. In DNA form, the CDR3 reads TGTGCCAGCAGCCAAGGGACAGTCGGGGAGCTGTTTTTT.

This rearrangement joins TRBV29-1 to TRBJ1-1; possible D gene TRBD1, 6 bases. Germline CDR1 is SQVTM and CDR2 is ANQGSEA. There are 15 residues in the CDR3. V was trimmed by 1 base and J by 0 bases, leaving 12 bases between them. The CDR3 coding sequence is TGCAGCGTTGAAGGGGGGGGCAGTATGAACACTGAAGCTTTCTTT. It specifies CSVEGGGSMNTEAFF.

The CDR3 nucleotides read TGTGCCACCAGCTTCGGGAGGGGGTATGGCTACACCTTC. Amino acids: CATSFGRGYGYTF. V is TRBV15 and J is TRBJ1-2; TRBD1 is a possible D gene (6 bases). CDR3 length equals 13 residues. Germline loops: CDR1 LNHNV, CDR2 YYDKDF (reference sequence). Trimming shortened V by 5 bases and J by 5 bases, and 12 bases separated the two germline ends. The full variable domain, its missing parts supplied by reference TRBV15 and TRBJ1-2, is DAMVIQNPRYQVTQFGKPVTLSCSQTLNHNVMYWYQQKSSQAPKLLFHYYDKDFNNEADTPDNFQSRRPNTSFCFLDIRSPGLGDTAMYLCATSFGRGYGYTFGSGTRLTVV.